The rows below give T cell receptor beta chains drawn from one sample of a study of blood T cell repertoires in COVID-19. Profiling relied on immunoSEQ multiplex PCR, and the TCRdb table lists in-frame clones only, not all of them. The table lists approximately 490,000 clones, about nine tenths of them singletons. Sequenced material: PBMCs or T cells enriched from blood (not recorded which). The receptors originated from a woman in her fifties or sixties who had recovered from COVID-19. The CDR3 runs from the conserved cysteine through the conserved F or W. The D gene is left open where the match is weak. Only part of the rows carry a size: once, few, many, or a class if the clone is expanded.

D: -
J: TRBJ2-4
V: TRBV5-1
size: once
CDR3: CASSLETGLGQNIQYF
DNA: TGCGCCAGCAGCTTGGAAACGGGGTTAGGCCAAAACATTCAGTACTTC

D: -
J: TRBJ2-3
V: TRBV7-2
size: -
CDR3: CASSLGDSTDTQYF
DNA: TGTGCCAGCAGCTTAGGTGACTCCACAGATACGCAGTATTTT

D: -
J: TRBJ1-6
V: TRBV6-5
size: -
CDR3: CASTGRLSYNSPLHF
DNA: TGTGCCAGCACCGGGAGGCTCTCCTATAATTCACCCCTCCACTTT

D: -
J: TRBJ2-1
V: TRBV3-1/TRBV3-2
size: -
CDR3: CASSQGPRGQFF
DNA: TGTGCCAGCAGCCAGGGGCCCAGGGGCCAGTTCTTC

D: TRBD1
J: TRBJ2-7
V: TRBV6-6
size: -
CDR3: CASVYDRGDHYEQYF
DNA: TGTGCCAGCGTCTACGACAGGGGGGACCACTACGAGCAGTACTTC

D: TRBD2
J: TRBJ2-1
V: TRBV19
size: -
CDR3: CASSIGLERGGYNEQFF
DNA: TGTGCCAGTAGTATCGGGCTCGAGCGGGGGGGCTACAATGAGCAGTTCTTC

D: -
J: TRBJ2-4
V: TRBV2
size: -
CDR3: CASSEAGGLGAAKNIQYF
DNA: TGTGCCAGCAGTGAAGCGGGCGGATTGGGGGCTGCCAAAAACATTCAGTACTTC

D: -
J: TRBJ1-3
V: TRBV10-3
size: once
CDR3: CAILSTSGNTIYF
DNA: TGTGCCATACTATCGACGTCGGGAAACACCATATATTTT

D: -
J: TRBJ1-6
V: TRBV27
size: -
CDR3: CASTNRALNSPLHF
DNA: TGTGCCAGCACTAACAGGGCCCTCAATTCACCCCTCCACTTT

D: -
J: TRBJ1-2
V: TRBV4-1
size: -
CDR3: CASSQAGQVYGYTF
DNA: TGCGCCAGCAGCCAAGCCGGCCAGGTCTATGGCTACACCTTC

D: TRBD1
J: TRBJ1-1
V: TRBV18
size: once
CDR3: CASSRGPGQGEAFF
DNA: TGTGCCAGCTCACGGGGCCCGGGACAGGGTGAAGCTTTCTTT

D: TRBD1
J: TRBJ1-1
V: TRBV4-1
size: few
CDR3: CASSHPRGQTTEAFF
DNA: TGCGCCAGCAGCCACCCCAGGGGGCAGACCACTGAAGCTTTCTTT

D: -
J: TRBJ1-2
V: TRBV2
size: -
CDR3: CASSRGREYGYTF
DNA: TGTGCCAGCAGCAGGGGAAGGGAATATGGCTACACCTTC

D: TRBD1
J: TRBJ2-7
V: TRBV5-6
size: -
CDR3: CASSLETGTGLGEQYF
DNA: TGTGCCAGCAGCTTGGAAACCGGGACAGGACTGGGGGAGCAGTACTTC

D: TRBD1
J: TRBJ2-2
V: TRBV6-5
size: -
CDR3: CASSRQGTGELFF
DNA: TGTGCCAGCAGTCGACAGGGCACCGGGGAGCTGTTTTTT

D: -
J: TRBJ2-5
V: TRBV18
size: -
CDR3: CASSRGTQETQYF
DNA: TGTGCCAGCTCTCGGGGGACGCAAGAGACCCAGTACTTC

D: TRBD2
J: TRBJ2-3
V: TRBV9
size: -
CDR3: CASSVKASGADTQYF
DNA: TGTGCCAGCAGCGTAAAGGCTAGCGGGGCAGATACGCAGTATTTT

D: TRBD2
J: TRBJ2-3
V: TRBV30
size: -
CDR3: CASLSGGPDTQYF
DNA: TGTGCCTCCCTTAGCGGGGGGCCAGATACGCAGTATTTT

D: -
J: TRBJ1-1
V: TRBV5-1
size: -
CDR3: CASSLVSGSGPEAFF
DNA: TGCGCCAGCAGCTTGGTATCCGGGTCCGGCCCTGAAGCTTTCTTT

D: TRBD1
J: TRBJ2-7
V: TRBV5-4
size: -
CDR3: CASNPGQGASVSEQYF
DNA: TGTGCCAGCAACCCGGGACAGGGGGCGTCGGTATCGGAGCAGTACTTC

D: -
J: TRBJ2-1
V: TRBV11-2
size: -
CDR3: CASSLAQFYNEQFF
DNA: TGTGCCAGCAGCTTAGCACAGTTCTACAATGAGCAGTTCTTC

D: -
J: TRBJ1-2
V: TRBV5-1
size: few
CDR3: CASSLAQGGYTF
DNA: TGCGCCAGCAGCTTGGCTCAGGGGGGCTACACCTTC